This T cell receptor beta chain was sequenced during a study of blood T cell repertoires in COVID-19. Study-wide background: From the United States, Italy and Spain came samples of acute and convalescent COVID-19. PBMCs, B-cell-depleted T cells, or T cells provided the cDNA or gDNA that made up the material.

In the original processing: Reference gene primer amplification yielded estimated nucleated cell counts. Method: immunoSEQ multiplex PCR; TCRdb's copy keeps in-frame clones and lacks some. V, J and clone size reflect that table, while D and trimming were determined from the DNA. The sample shows some 150,000 clones, roughly 89% of them seen only once. Germline CDR1 is LNHNV and CDR2 is YYDKDF (reference sequence). The CDR3 extends over 17 amino acids. Trimming removed 0 bases from V and 1 base from J; junction bases left unmatched: 8. This chain links TRBV15 with TRBJ2-5; TRBD2 aligns across 7 bases. Sequencing was done on a sample of peripheral blood. The clonotype originates from a human donor in a cohort sampled during active COVID-19. The CDR3 DNA reads as TGTGCCACCAGCAGAGATTGGGAGGGGCCCCTCCAAGAGACCCAGTACTTC. Its protein product is CATSRDWEGPLQETQYF.